These 18 T cell receptor beta chains share one sample of origin, sequenced in a study of memory CD4+ T cells and cytomegalovirus serostatus. Single viable CD3+CD4+CD8-CD45RO+ cells were sorted as the memory CD4+ T cells. TCRdb's table, derived via immunoSEQ multiplex PCR, lists solely in-frame clones and lacks some. The table includes about 50,000 clones, about three quarters detected once. The sequenced sample consisted of memory CD4+ T cells from blood. The receptors stem from an adult in good health and CMV-seronegative.

This chain links TRBV2 with TRBJ1-1; D not certain. This CDR3 has 11 amino acids. CDR1 and CDR2 from the germline V gene are SNHLY and FYNNEI. V shed 4 bases and J shed 8 bases, with 8 bases lying between them. CDR3 sequence: CASSGFDEAFF. The CDR3 DNA sequence: TGTGCCAGCAGTGGTTTTGACGAAGCTTTCTTT.

This chain connects TRBV5-4 to TRBJ2-1, with 8 positions matching TRBD2. The CDR3 extends over 15 amino acids. V lost 1 base and J lost 7; bases outside the gene matches: 7. Germline V CDR1 and CDR2: SGHNT, YYREEE (reference sequence). The CDR3 here is CASSLSGGGWNEQFF. The DNA of the CDR3 is TGTGCCAGCAGCTTGAGTGGCGGGGGGTGGAATGAGCAGTTCTTC.

This chain uses TRBV5-6 with TRBJ1-3; TRBD1 aligns across 9 bases. Germline loops: CDR1 SGHDT, CDR2 YYEEEE. V shed 4 bases, J shed 0 bases, and the junction held 5 bases outside the gene matches. CDR3 length equals 16 residues. The CDR3 here is CASSGTGLSSGNTIYF. The CDR3 coding sequence is TGTGCCAGCAGCGGGACAGGGTTGAGCTCTGGAAACACCATATATTTT.

This chain joins TRBV14 and TRBJ2-5; unclear D gene. In germline, CDR1 is SGHDN, CDR2 FVKESK. This CDR3 contains 12 residues. Trimming took off 0 bases at V and 5 bases at J, with 4 bases between the two ends. As DNA, the CDR3 is TGTGCCAGCAGCCAAGAATGGGAGACCCAGTACTTC. This sequence encodes CASSQEWETQYF.

Of note for this clone: This sample includes further DNA sequences coding for the same CDR3. The CDR3 bases are TGTGCCAGCAGCACCGAAAATCAGCCCCAGCATTTT. Protein sequence: CASSTENQPQHF. The chain uses TRBV7-9 and TRBJ1-5, with D unresolved. The V gene's germline CDR1 is SEHNR and CDR2 FQNEAQ (reference sequence). V was shortened by 5 bases and J by 4 bases, with 6 bases between the two germline ends. The CDR3 is 12 residues long.

This chain connects TRBV7-8 to TRBJ1-1; D gene unclear. This CDR3 contains 15 residues. The V gene lost 3 bases and the J gene lost 0 bases, with 11 bases spanning the gap. CDR1 and CDR2 (germline): SGHVS, FQNEAQ. The DNA of the CDR3 is TGTGCCAGCAGCTTGGCAGGTAACATGAACACTGAAGCTTTCTTT. It specifies CASSLAGNMNTEAFF. Together with reference TRBV7-8 and TRBJ1-1, the CDR3 gives the full variable domain: GAGVSQSPRYKVAKRGQDVALRCDPISGHVSLFWYQQALGQGPEFLTYFQNEAQLDKSGLPSDRFFAERPEGSVSTLKIQRTQQEDSAVYLCASSLAGNMNTEAFFGQGTRLTVV.

J is TRBJ1-1 and V is TRBV6-1; D remains ambiguous. Germline loops: CDR1 MNHNS, CDR2 SASEGT. CDR3 length equals 12 residues. V lost 6 bases and J lost 0, with 5 bases in between. CDR3 sequence: CASSRVNTEAFF. The CDR3 coding sequence is TGTGCCAGCAGCCGAGTGAACACTGAAGCTTTCTTT.

There are a few counts of this clone. The V gene is TRBV7-6, the J gene TRBJ1-3; no definite D call. Trimming cost V 5 bases and J 8 bases, with 13 bases left between them. The CDR3 length is 13 residues. Germline assignment: CDR1 SGHVS and CDR2 FNYEAQ. The chain's CDR3 is CASSRNRVDTIYF. The CDR3 DNA follows: TGTGCCAGCAGCCGTAATAGAGTGGACACCATATATTTT. The full variable domain, rest sourced from reference TRBV7-6 and TRBJ1-3, is GAGVSQSPRYKVTKRGQDVALRCDPISGHVSLYWYRQALGQGPEFLTYFNYEAQQDKSGLPNDRFSAERPEGSISTLTIQRTEQRDSAMYRCASSRNRVDTIYFGEGSWLTVV.

A word on this clone: Other DNA sequences in the same sample also yield this CDR3. The CDR3 protein is CASSLAAASTDTQYF. The CDR3 DNA reads as TGCGCCAGCAGCTTGGCCGCAGCGAGCACAGATACGCAGTATTTT. V is TRBV5-1 and J is TRBJ2-3; D is uncertain. The CDR3 is made up of 15 amino acids. Deletions cut 0 bases from V and 0 bases from J, with 8 bases between. CDR1 and CDR2 from the germline V gene are SGHRS and YFSETQ.

This rearrangement joins TRBV6-5 to TRBJ1-6, with D perhaps matching TRBD1 (5 bases). The CDR3 is made up of 15 amino acids. The V end lost 7 bases, the J end lost 0 bases, and 10 bases lay between the germline ends. CDR1 and CDR2 (germline): MNHEY, SVGAGI. Written as DNA, the CDR3 is TGTGCCAGCAACAGAGACAGCTCCTATAATTCACCCCTCCACTTT. Residues: CASNRDSSYNSPLHF.

This clone appeared a single time. The chain has TRBV6-6 and TRBJ2-3; tentative D call: TRBD2 (5 bases). The V and J ends lost 8 bases and 3 bases respectively, with 12 bases between them. The V gene's germline CDR1 is MNHNY and CDR2 SVGAGI (reference sequence). This CDR3 is built from 13 residues. Written as DNA, the CDR3 is TGTGCCAGCCGATTAGCGCCGACAGATACGCAGTATTTT. Translation: CASRLAPTDTQYF.

V gene TRBV30 combines with J gene TRBJ2-5; D is unclear. The CDR3 runs 12 residues. Germline lookup yields CDR1 GTSNPN and CDR2 SVGIG (reference sequence). V was trimmed by 5 bases and J by 0 bases, leaving 7 bases between them. CDR3 DNA sequence: TGTGCCTGGTCCACAGACCAAGAGACCCAGTACTTC. It specifies CAWSTDQETQYF.

This rearrangement joins TRBV5-1 to TRBJ2-3; D tentatively fits TRBD1 or TRBD2 (5 bases each). The CDR3 has 15 residues. The germline V and J ends were trimmed by 4 bases and 2 bases, with 14 bases remaining between them. Germline V gene data show CDR1 as SGHRS and CDR2 as YFSETQ. CDR3 sequence (DNA): TGCGCCAGCAGCCCGGGGCAGCGTAACACAGATACGCAGTATTTT. Protein sequence: CASSPGQRNTDTQYF.

V and J are TRBV6-5 and TRBJ2-3, with D perhaps matching TRBD2 (6 bases). Germline V gives CDR1 MNHEY, CDR2 SVGAGI. With 4 bases removed from V and 1 base from J, the gap between germline ends came to 15 bases. The CDR3 length is 16 residues. CDR3 loop: CASSFRGGGGTDTQYF. DNA for the CDR3: TGTGCCAGCAGTTTCCGGGGTGGCGGGGGCACAGATACGCAGTATTTT.

This chain links TRBV6-6 with TRBJ1-1; D unclear. Looked up from germline, CDR1 is MNHNY and CDR2 is SVGAGI (reference sequence). The ends were cut back, 2 bases at V and 4 bases at J, with 8 bases in the middle. The CDR3 runs 13 residues. CDR3 coding DNA: TGTGCCAGCAGTTACAGGGTAAGCACTGAAGCTTTCTTT. Protein: CASSYRVSTEAFF.

The chain carries TRBV10-2 and TRBJ1-1, with D possibly matching TRBD1 (6 bases). Deletions cut 1 base from V and 1 base from J, with 7 bases between. Germline CDR1 WSHSY, CDR2 SAAADI. This CDR3 has 14 residues. DNA of the CDR3: TGCGCCAGCAGTGAGTGGGGGGCGAACACTGAAGCTTTCTTT. Translation: CASSEWGANTEAFF.

The J gene is TRBJ2-5, the V gene TRBV10-1; D call uncertain. The CDR3 has 14 residues. Germline V gives CDR1 WNHNN, CDR2 SYGVQD (reference sequence). V dropped 10 bases and J dropped 2 bases, with 17 bases sitting between them. The CDR3 spells CATRRKAPQETQYF. The CDR3 DNA is TGCGCCACCCGAAGGAAAGCGCCACAAGAGACCCAGTACTTC.

This clone was seen just once. This chain connects TRBV2 to TRBJ2-3; a weak D match, TRBD2 (5 bases). In germline, CDR1 is SNHLY, CDR2 FYNNEI. This CDR3 contains 14 residues. The ends were cut back, 8 bases at V and 7 bases at J, with 19 bases in the middle. The CDR3 loop is CASFSHRGRNTQYF. Written as DNA, the CDR3 is TGTGCCAGCTTCTCGCACCGGGGTCGGAATACGCAGTATTTT.